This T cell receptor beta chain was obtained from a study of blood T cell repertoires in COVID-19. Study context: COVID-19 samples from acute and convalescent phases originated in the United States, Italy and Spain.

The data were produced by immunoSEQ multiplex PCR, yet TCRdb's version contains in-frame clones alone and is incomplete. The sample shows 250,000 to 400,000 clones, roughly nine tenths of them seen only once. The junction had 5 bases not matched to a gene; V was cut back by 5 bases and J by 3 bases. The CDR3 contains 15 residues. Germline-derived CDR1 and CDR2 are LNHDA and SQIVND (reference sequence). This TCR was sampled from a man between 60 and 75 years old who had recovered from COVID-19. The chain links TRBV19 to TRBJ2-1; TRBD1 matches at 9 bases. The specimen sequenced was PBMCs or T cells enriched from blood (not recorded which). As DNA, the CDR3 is TGTGCCAGTAGTCCAGGACAGGGGATCTACAATGAGCAGTTCTTC. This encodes CASSPGQGIYNEQFF.